These T cell receptor beta chains were read from a single sample in a study of post-analysis software for immune sequencing data. TCRdb analysed the PCR reads with MiXCR anew, one entry per CDR3 protein. Seen here are some 800,000 distinct CDR3 sequences, approximately 44% observed once, and the top ten hold roughly 4.9%. Sequencing was carried out using blood. The source of these receptors is a girl aged 10-17 years with multiple sclerosis. Both conserved end residues are trimmed from each CDR3.

V,J,CDR3
TRBV9,TRBJ2-7,ASSVGSSSHEQY
TRBV7-2,TRBJ2-1,ASSSTRQGISYNEQF
TRBV7-2,TRBJ2-3,ASSPAGSDTQY
TRBV20-1,TRBJ1-6,SAEREEKSLH
TRBV6-2/TRBV6-3,TRBJ2-1,ASSPMGGSFDEQF
TRBV15,TRBJ2-1,ATSSRTDSYNEQF
TRBV27,TRBJ2-1,ASSGGNEQF
TRBV29-1,TRBJ2-7,SVGGGTSGTYEQY
TRBV5-6,TRBJ2-7,ASSPGISYEQY
TRBV6-5,TRBJ2-7,ASSYSRTTYEQY
TRBV7-9,TRBJ1-5,ASSPRGDSNQPQH
TRBV2,TRBJ1-5,ASTEVGRQQPQH
TRBV20-1,TRBJ2-3,SARGGGGRADTQY
TRBV6-6,TRBJ1-4,ASSSTGQFEKLF
TRBV7-9,TRBJ2-7,ASSPGTSGEQSSYEQY
TRBV5-1,TRBJ1-1,ASSARGPTEAF
TRBV2,TRBJ2-5,ASSTGTITKETQY
TRBV5-1,TRBJ2-3,ASSSIIAGGPTDTQY
TRBV20-1,TRBJ1-6,SARLEGGRSPLH
TRBV7-2,TRBJ2-7,ASSLAVGGIVYEQY
TRBV11-2,TRBJ2-5,ASSLDAWTVQETQY
TRBV28,TRBJ2-7,ASSLWNRGGYEQY
TRBV29-1,NA,SVGAGGNEQY
TRBV7-2,TRBJ2-1,ASSSPGLVAHEQF
TRBV4-1,TRBJ2-1,ASSQVDLGLAGGNEQF
TRBV12-3/TRBV12-4,TRBJ1-5,ASSLGGKGQPQH
TRBV7-2,TRBJ2-7,ASSLGPGLAGATY
TRBV7-2,TRBJ2-7,ASRTGGVGFYEQY
TRBV28,TRBJ1-2,ASSPGQSDNYGYT
TRBV27,TRBJ2-7,ASSMGQSSYEQY
TRBV20-1,TRBJ2-3,SARITSTDTQY
TRBV2,NA,ASSEGIGHEQY
TRBV12-3/TRBV12-4,TRBJ2-4,ASRTSGAVSIQY
TRBV6-1,TRBJ2-7,ASRTPGTGVSYEQY
TRBV6-5,TRBJ2-2,ASSQEGGTNTGELF
TRBV9,NA,ASSGRLDQETQY
TRBV12-3/TRBV12-4,TRBJ2-1,ASTLGLAAYNEQF